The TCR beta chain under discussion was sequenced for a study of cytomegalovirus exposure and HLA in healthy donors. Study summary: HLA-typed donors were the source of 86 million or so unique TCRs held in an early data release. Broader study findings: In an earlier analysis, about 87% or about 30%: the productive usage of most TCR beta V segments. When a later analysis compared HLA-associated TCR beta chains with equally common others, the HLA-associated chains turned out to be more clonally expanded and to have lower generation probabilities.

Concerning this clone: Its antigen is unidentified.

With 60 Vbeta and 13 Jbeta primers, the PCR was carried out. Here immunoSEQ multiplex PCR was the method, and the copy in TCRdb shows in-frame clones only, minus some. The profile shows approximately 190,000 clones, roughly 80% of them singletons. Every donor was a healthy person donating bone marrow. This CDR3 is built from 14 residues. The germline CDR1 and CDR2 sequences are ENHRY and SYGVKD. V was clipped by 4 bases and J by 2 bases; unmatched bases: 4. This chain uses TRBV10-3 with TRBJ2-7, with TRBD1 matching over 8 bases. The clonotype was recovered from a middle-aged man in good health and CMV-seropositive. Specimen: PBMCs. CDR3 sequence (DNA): TGTGCCATCAGTGCCGGACAGGGTACCTACGAGCAGTACTTC. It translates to CAISAGQGTYEQYF.